The 16 T cell receptor beta chains listed next were all sequenced from one sample in a study of CXCR3-negative and CXCR3-positive naive CD8 T cells (dated by TCRdb to about 2019). The research as a whole found: TRB CDR3s from CXCR3-positive naive cells showed higher hydrophobicity (lower Kidera factor 4), lower energy, and higher strength and volume indices than CXCR3-negative naive cells.

The antigens these receptors bind are not known. The sequencer was a NextSeq 550. The Human TCR Profiling Kit (MiLaboratory) was used to prepare UMI-labeled 5' RACE TRB cDNA libraries. TCRdb reprocessed the reads and lists each CDR3 protein sequence as a single entry, with no DNA. The sample's own table lists 150,000 to 160,000 distinct CDR3 sequences. The top ten hold 0.45% to 0.55% of the sample. The sequencing input was naive CXCR3+ CD8+ T cells from blood. The cell subset or site label for this specimen denotes: CD45RO-CCR7+CD27+CD95- naive CD8+ T cells expressing CXCR3 (TNR3+). All receptors derive from a human donor in good health. Some clones in this sample may be carry-over from other donors' samples.

The chain has TRBV29-1 and TRBJ1-3; TCRdb's D call of TRBD1 is untestable without DNA. Germline CDR1 reads SQVTM; CDR2 reads ANQGSEA. This CDR3 is built from 13 residues. The CDR3 protein is CSGQGRLGDTIYF.

The rearrangement uses TRBV15 and TRBJ2-7; TCRdb gives TRBD2 as the D gene, but with no DNA this cannot be confirmed. Germline V lookup: CDR1 LNHNV, CDR2 YYDKDF (reference sequence). The CDR3 has 15 amino acids. The CDR3 spells CATGLSGSGSYEQYF.

The J gene is TRBJ2-7, the V gene TRBV7-8; absent DNA, TCRdb's TRBD2 call cannot be checked. The CDR3 extends over 15 amino acids. Per germline, CDR1 SGHVS and CDR2 FQNEAQ. CDR3 loop: CASSPRTSGSYEQYF.

The chain links TRBV10-1 to TRBJ2-1; TCRdb gives TRBD2 as the D gene, but with no DNA this cannot be confirmed. This CDR3 is 15 amino acids long. Germline V gene data show CDR1 as WNHNN and CDR2 as SYGVQD (reference sequence). Here the CDR3 reads CANLLGLAIYNEQFF.

This chain connects TRBV30 to TRBJ1-2; TCRdb returns TRBD1, unconfirmable since there is no DNA. Germline CDR1 GTSNPN, CDR2 SVGIG (reference sequence). This CDR3 is built from 12 residues. Here the CDR3 reads CAWAGTGKGYTF.

The V and J genes are TRBV28 and TRBJ1-4; TCRdb's D call, TRBD1, is unchecked because there is no DNA. The CDR3 runs to 13 residues. Germline lookup yields CDR1 MDHEN and CDR2 SYDVKM. CDR3 region: CASQGGLNEKLFF.

V and J are TRBV24-1 and TRBJ2-1; the D gene TCRdb calls, TRBD1, cannot be checked with no DNA. This CDR3 comprises 16 residues. The germline gives CDR1 KGHDR, CDR2 SFDVKD. The CDR3 sequence is CATSEAGQGWYNEQFF.

The chain is built from TRBV2 and TRBJ2-2. Germline CDR1 and CDR2: SNHLY and FYNNEI. The CDR3 is made up of 12 amino acids. CDR3 sequence reads: CASRQGGGELFF.

J is TRBJ2-1 and V is TRBV5-1; TCRdb indicates TRBD1, and absent DNA this call remains unverified. Per the germline V gene, CDR1 is SGHRS and CDR2 is YFSETQ. This CDR3 spans 17 amino acids. The CDR3 loop reads CASSLFGVPSSYNEQFF. The full variable domain, with the rest looked up from reference TRBV5-1 and TRBJ2-1, is KAGVTQTPRYLIKTRGQQVTLSCSPISGHRSVSWYQQTPGQGLQFLFEYFSETQRNKGNFPGRFSGRQFSNSRSEMNVSTLELGDSALYLCASSLFGVPSSYNEQFFGPGTRLTVL.

V usage is TRBV3-1 and J usage is TRBJ2-3. Germline V gene data show CDR1 as LGHDT and CDR2 as YNNKEL (reference sequence). The CDR3 spans 15 residues. CDR3 sequence: CASSQGWGATDTQYF.

This rearrangement joins TRBV28 to TRBJ2-1; TCRdb returns TRBD2, unconfirmable since there is no DNA. The CDR3 consists of 17 residues. Germline V CDR1 and CDR2: MDHEN, SYDVKM. CDR3: CASKLAGLGQTYNEQFF.

This chain connects TRBV28 to TRBJ1-2. Germline V gene lookup returns CDR1 MDHEN and CDR2 SYDVKM. CDR3 length: 13 residues. The CDR3 sequence is CASSLSANYGYTF.

This chain connects TRBV7-9 to TRBJ2-2; the TCRdb call, TRBD1, lacks DNA for checking. The germline gives CDR1 SEHNR, CDR2 FQNEAQ (reference sequence). This CDR3 is built from 16 residues. CDR3 in amino acids: CASSLWPDRNTGELFF.

The chain is built from TRBV6-6 and TRBJ1-4; TCRdb selects TRBD1, and the lack of DNA leaves this call unchecked. In germline, CDR1 is MNHNY, CDR2 SVGAGI (reference sequence). The CDR3 has 15 amino acids. The CDR3 loop reads CASSFRQATNEKLFF.

The chain carries TRBV6-6 and TRBJ2-2; TCRdb proposes TRBD1, but this gene call is untestable without DNA. The germline CDR1 and CDR2 sequences are MNHNY and SVGAGI (reference sequence). This CDR3 spans 14 amino acids. The CDR3: CATKPGFRTGELFF.

The J gene is TRBJ2-5, the V gene TRBV19. Per germline, CDR1 LNHDA and CDR2 SQIVND (reference sequence). This CDR3 spans 13 amino acids. The chain's CDR3 is CASSTENQETQYF.